This T cell receptor beta chain was profiled in a study of blood T cell repertoires in COVID-19. Profiled with immunoSEQ multiplex PCR; TCRdb holds only in-frame clones, not every one. The table shows more than 150,000 clones, with around 80% occurring only once. Worth noting for this clone: At the DNA level, this CDR3 is encoded by other sequences in the same sample as well.

CDR1 is DFQATT and CDR2 is SNEGSKA in the germline V gene (reference sequence). This CDR3 has 11 amino acids. The V gene lost 0 bases and the J gene lost 7 bases, with 4 bases spanning the gap. The rearrangement uses TRBV20-1 and TRBJ2-1; D is unclear. This receptor was taken from a woman between 55 and 75 years old with acute or convalescent COVID-19. The sequencing input was peripheral blood. For the CDR3, the DNA is TGCAGTGCTAGAGATCTAAATGAGCAGTTCTTC. It translates to CSARDLNEQFF.